This T cell receptor beta chain was identified in a study of T cell changes during pregnancy in multiple sclerosis. V was clipped by 1 base and J by 10 bases, with 17 bases between them. The germline gives CDR1 SGHVS, CDR2 FQNEAQ. The CDR3 consists of 15 residues. Profiling relied on immunoSEQ multiplex PCR, and the TCRdb table lists in-frame clones only, not all of them. There are about 20,000 clones in the sample; around 90% occur only once, and roughly 5.7% lies in the top ten. The clonotype was recovered from a female donor in good health, enrolled as a control in a pregnancy study. The chain employs TRBV7-8 and TRBJ2-1; D perhaps matches TRBD1 (5 bases). The sample was CD8+ T cells from peripheral blood mononuclear cells, taken in the second trimester of pregnancy. The CDR3 DNA reads TGTGCCAGCAGCTTAGAGGTTGCAGGGCTGGGGGAGCAGTTCTTC. Encoded protein: CASSLEVAGLGEQFF.